One and the same sample provided the 10 T cell receptor beta chains below, sequenced in a study of shared clonotypes between healthy human individuals. Naive CD8 cells, CD45RO-negative and positively selected for CCR7, excluded terminally differentiated effector memory CD45RA+ cells. Assay used: immunoSEQ multiplex PCR; TCRdb lists only in-frame clones, some missing. The table lists around 2.1 million clones, about 93% of them singletons, with 1.5% to 2% in the top ten. What was sequenced was naive CD8+ T cells from PBMCs. The receptors stem from a man younger than 35 in good health. Some clones in this sample may be carry-over from other donors' samples.

About this clone itself: The sample contains more than one DNA sequence encoding this CDR3. The chain employs TRBV6-5 and TRBJ2-2; no clear D gene. The germline V and J ends were trimmed by 2 bases and 4 bases, with 5 bases remaining between them. This CDR3 has 13 amino acids. Germline V lookup: CDR1 MNHEY, CDR2 SVGAGI. The CDR3 region is CASSYGVTGELFF. The CDR3 nucleotides read TGTGCCAGCAGTTACGGGGTCACCGGGGAGCTGTTTTTT.

This chain connects TRBV7-8 to TRBJ2-1; no reliable D call. Germline CDR1 reads SGHVS; CDR2 reads FQNEAQ. V gave up 5 bases and J gave up 7 bases, with 9 bases separating them. The CDR3 loop spans 12 amino acids. CDR3 loop: CASSTLRNEQFF. CDR3 nucleotides: TGTGCCAGCAGCACCCTCCGGAATGAGCAGTTCTTC.

V usage is TRBV15 and J usage is TRBJ1-5; TRBD1 matches at 7 bases. The CDR3 is 15 residues long. The ends lost 5 bases at V and 9 bases at J; junction bases unmatched: 13. Germline V gene sequence: CDR1 LNHNV, CDR2 YYDKDF (reference sequence). The CDR3 is CATSPPGVGGSPQHF. The DNA of the CDR3 is TGTGCCACCAGCCCTCCGGGTGTAGGGGGCTCGCCCCAGCATTTT. The whole variable domain, remainder taken from reference TRBV15 and TRBJ1-5, is DAMVIQNPRYQVTQFGKPVTLSCSQTLNHNVMYWYQQKSSQAPKLLFHYYDKDFNNEADTPDNFQSRRPNTSFCFLDIRSPGLGDTAMYLCATSPPGVGGSPQHFGDGTRLSIL.

A remark on this clone: The sample contains more than one DNA sequence encoding this CDR3. This chain links TRBV7-9 with TRBJ2-6; D is undetermined. This CDR3 contains 15 residues. Between the trimmed V and J ends, which lost 4 bases and 0 bases, there was a span of 7 bases. CDR1 and CDR2 (germline): SEHNR, FQNEAQ (reference sequence). The CDR3 loop reads CASSSYSSGANVLTF. The CDR3 coding sequence is TGTGCCAGCAGCTCCTATAGCTCTGGGGCCAACGTCCTGACTTTC.

The rearrangement links TRBV7-9 to TRBJ2-1, with 10 bases lining up with TRBD1. Trimming took 5 bases from V and 15 from J; bases not matched to a gene: 16. Germline lookup yields CDR1 SEHNR and CDR2 FQNEAQ (reference sequence). This CDR3 contains 15 residues. CDR3: CASSPGQGYSWAPFF. The CDR3 DNA reads as TGTGCCAGCAGCCCGGGACAGGGGTATTCGTGGGCCCCGTTCTTC.

The gene calls are TRBV18 and TRBJ1-1; no clear D gene. The CDR3 contains 16 residues. Germline CDR1 reads KGHSH; CDR2 reads LQKENI. The ends were cut back, 3 bases at V and 1 base at J, with 15 bases in the middle. Here the CDR3 DNA reads TGTGCCAGCTCACCGCGTTGGGCAGGCGGGAACACTGAAGCTTTCTTT. Translated, it gives CASSPRWAGGNTEAFF.

The chain couples TRBV19 to TRBJ1-1; no reliable D call. Trimming removed 3 bases at V and 0 bases at J, with 11 bases between. CDR1 is LNHDA and CDR2 is SQIVND in the germline V gene (reference sequence). There are 15 residues in the CDR3. In DNA, the CDR3 is TGTGCCAGTAGTATCCGCGGGTTTATGAACACTGAAGCTTTCTTT. Translating gives CASSIRGFMNTEAFF. Full variable domain (remainder filled in from reference TRBV19 and TRBJ1-1): DGGITQSPKYLFRKEGQNVTLSCEQNLNHDAMYWYRQDPGQGLRLIYYSQIVNDFQKGDIAEGYSVSREKKESFPLTVTSAQKNPTAFYLCASSIRGFMNTEAFFGQGTRLTVV.

Only one count was recorded for this clone. The rearrangement joins TRBV7-9 to TRBJ2-7, with 10 positions matching TRBD1. The germline CDR1 and CDR2 sequences are SEHNR and FQNEAQ (reference sequence). The length of the CDR3 is 14 residues. The ends lost 5 bases at V and 3 bases at J; junction bases unmatched: 4. CDR3 amino acids: CASSGRTGGYEQYF. Here the CDR3 DNA reads TGTGCCAGCAGCGGAAGGACAGGGGGCTACGAGCAGTACTTC.

The chain carries TRBV12-5 and TRBJ2-7; D unresolved. Trimming shortened V by 1 base and J by 5 bases, and 3 bases separated the two germline ends. This CDR3 has 11 amino acids. CDR1 LGHNT and CDR2 FRNRAP come from the germline V gene. CDR3 sequence: CASGLGHEQYF. CDR3 DNA sequence: TGTGCTAGTGGTTTGGGCCACGAGCAGTACTTC. Supplemented by reference TRBV12-5 and TRBJ2-7, the full variable domain reads DARVTQTPRHKVTEMGQEVTMRCQPILGHNTVFWYRQTMMQGLELLAYFRNRAPLDDSGMPKDRFSAEMPDATLATLKIQPSEPRDSAVYFCASGLGHEQYFGPGTRLTVT.

Turning to this clone: The same CDR3 can be traced to other DNA sequences in this sample. V usage is TRBV7-9 and J usage is TRBJ1-1, with D perhaps TRBD1 (6 bases). Per germline, CDR1 SEHNR and CDR2 FQNEAQ (reference sequence). V was pared by 5 bases and J by 4 bases, with 8 bases between. The CDR3 runs to 12 residues. This chain's CDR3 is CASSPGATEAFF. Written as DNA, the CDR3 is TGTGCCAGCAGCCCAGGGGCCACTGAAGCTTTCTTT.